A single sample gave rise to the 4 T cell receptor beta chains below, sequenced in a study of shared clonotypes between healthy human individuals. Assay: immunoSEQ multiplex PCR; the TCRdb copy retains only in-frame clones and omits some. The data contain about 750,000 clones, almost 95% of them singletons. Positively selected for CCR7, the CD45RO-negative cells used as naive CD8 cells excluded terminally differentiated effector memory CD45RA+ cells. Sequencing input: naive CD8+ T cells sorted from blood. These receptors were collected from a man in his thirties or forties in good health.

This clone was counted a single time. The gene calls are TRBV29-1 and TRBJ2-1; D gene unclear. The germline V and J ends were trimmed by 3 bases and 3 bases, with 6 bases remaining between them. The CDR3 consists of 12 residues. Germline V lookup: CDR1 SQVTM, CDR2 ANQGSEA. CDR3 in DNA: TGCAGCGTTGACCTTGGCTACAATGAGCAGTTCTTC. Translation: CSVDLGYNEQFF.

The V and J genes are TRBV27 and TRBJ2-7; D is possibly TRBD1 (6 bases). The germline V gene has CDR1 MNHEY and CDR2 SMNVEV (reference sequence). The CDR3 is 16 amino acids. V was cut by 4 bases and J by 9 bases, with 25 bases left in between. CDR3: CASSWTPGHIHSGQYF. The CDR3 coding sequence is TGTGCCAGCAGTTGGACCCCGGGACACATTCATTCCGGGCAGTACTTC.

This chain joins TRBV11-2 and TRBJ2-3, with TRBD2 identical over 7 bases. CDR3 length equals 16 residues. With V trimmed by 1 base and J by 2 bases, 6 bases remained unmatched. Germline assignment: CDR1 SGHAT and CDR2 FQNNGV. Written as DNA, the CDR3 is TGTGCCAGCAGCTTAGCCCCGGGAGGAGCCACAGATACGCAGTATTTT. Translated, it gives CASSLAPGGATDTQYF.

Only a few counts were recorded for this clone. V usage is TRBV10-2 and J usage is TRBJ2-1; D is possibly TRBD1 (6 bases). This CDR3 contains 14 residues. V gave up 7 bases and J gave up 2 bases, with 12 bases separating them. Germline CDR1 is WSHSY and CDR2 is SAAADI. This chain's CDR3 is CASTGAGAYNEQFF. The DNA of the CDR3 is TGCGCCAGCACCGGGGCAGGGGCCTACAATGAGCAGTTCTTC.